Detailed here is one TCR beta chain. Its antigen is still unknown. Other DNA variants within this sample encode the same CDR3. These data belong to a study of graft-versus-host responses after intestinal transplantation. Libraries were prepared by immunoSEQ multiplex PCR; TCRdb keeps only in-frame clonotypes and omits some of them. This sample yields tens of thousands of clones, of which 84% are seen a single time; 0.35% to 0.4% belongs to the top ten. The CDR3 is 13 amino acids. Trimming left V 3 bases short and J 7 bases short, with 10 bases between. CDR1 is KGHSH, CDR2 LQKENI, per germline. This clonotype was obtained from a human donor who was the organ donor for an intestinal transplant. The sample in question was unstimulated CD4+ T cells sorted from spleen or lymph node cells, obtained before transplant. The V and J genes are TRBV18 and TRBJ1-5; a weak D match, TRBD1 (5 bases). The CDR3 region has the DNA TGTGCCAGCTCACCGGGACTTAGGCAGCCCCAGCATTTT. Amino acid sequence: CASSPGLRQPQHF.